The next 2 T cell receptor beta chains were all read from a single sample in a study of T cells in Graves' hyperthyroidism and ophthalmopathy. Template material for amplifying TCR beta CDR3 regions consisted of RNA transcripts. The study used the HTBI primer set for a first-round RT-PCR of the TCR CDR3. TCRdb called the multiplex PCR reads again in MiXCR, with one record for every CDR3 protein. The profile shows some 200,000 distinct CDR3 sequences, 15% to 20% of them singletons. The material sequenced was blood. The receptor source for this set is a man aged 50 or older with Graves' hyperthyroidism.

This clonotype was seen repeatedly, ten times or more. This chain uses TRBV2 with TRBJ1-2; 8 positions agree with TRBD1. Germline V gene data show CDR1 as SNHLY and CDR2 as FYNNEI. J gave up 3 bases and V 9 bases, and 9 bases lay outside the gene matches. The CDR3 is made up of 14 amino acids. The CDR3 region is CASGRDRGDYGYTF. Here the CDR3 DNA reads TGTGCCAGTGGAAGAGACAGGGGTGACTATGGCTACACCTTC.

At least ten counts were recorded for this clonotype. This chain connects TRBV5-1 to TRBJ2-3; TRBD1 might be the D (7 bases). CDR3 size: 16 residues. The germline V gene encodes CDR1 SGHRS and CDR2 YFSETQ. V was shortened by 4 bases and J by 0 bases, with 15 bases between the two germline ends. The DNA for the CDR3 is TGCGCCAGCAGCCCAGATGCGGGACAGAGCACAGATACGCAGTATTTT. Translating gives CASSPDAGQSTDTQYF.